Sequencing of this T cell receptor (beta chain) was carried out in a study of T cell responses to AZD1222 COVID-19 vaccine. The V and J ends lost 3 bases and 1 base, in that order; junction bases with no gene match: 8. CDR3 length: 16 residues. From germline, CDR1 is LNHDA and CDR2 SQIVND (reference sequence). Findings of the study overall: Unmutated variant regions are reportedly targeted by nearly half of spike-specific TCRs. Only a handful of AZD1222 recipients were seropositive at baseline.

As concerns this clone: Antigen unknown.

The repertoire was sequenced with immunoSEQ multiplex PCR; TCRdb's copy has only in-frame clones and lacks some. The sample lists 120,000 or so clones; 70% to 90% were seen once. The source was peripheral blood, collected on day 0 of AZD1222 vaccination. The source is an adult in good health. The V and J genes are TRBV19 and TRBJ2-7, with 8 bases identical to TRBD1. CDR3 sequence (DNA): TGTGCCAGTAGTATCTCGACAGGGGTTATTTCCTACGAGCAGTACTTC. It encodes CASSISTGVISYEQYF.